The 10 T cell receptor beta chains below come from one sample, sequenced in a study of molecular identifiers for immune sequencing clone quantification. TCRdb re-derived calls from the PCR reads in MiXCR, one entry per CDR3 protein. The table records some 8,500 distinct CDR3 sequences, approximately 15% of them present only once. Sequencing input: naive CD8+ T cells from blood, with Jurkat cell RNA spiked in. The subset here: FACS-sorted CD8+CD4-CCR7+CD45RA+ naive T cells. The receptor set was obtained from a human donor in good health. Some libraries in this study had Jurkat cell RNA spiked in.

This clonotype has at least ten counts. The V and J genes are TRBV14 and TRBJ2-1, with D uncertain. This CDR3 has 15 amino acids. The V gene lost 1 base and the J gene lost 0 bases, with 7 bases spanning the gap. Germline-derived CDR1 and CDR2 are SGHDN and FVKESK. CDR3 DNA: TGTGCCAGCAGCCAAGCGTCCTACTCCTACAATGAGCAGTTCTTC. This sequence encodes CASSQASYSYNEQFF. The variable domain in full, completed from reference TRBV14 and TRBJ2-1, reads EAGVTQFPSHSVIEKGQTVTLRCDPISGHDNLYWYRRVMGKEIKFLLHFVKESKQDESGMPNNRFLAERTGGTYSTLKVQPAELEDSGVYFCASSQASYSYNEQFFGPGTRLTVL.

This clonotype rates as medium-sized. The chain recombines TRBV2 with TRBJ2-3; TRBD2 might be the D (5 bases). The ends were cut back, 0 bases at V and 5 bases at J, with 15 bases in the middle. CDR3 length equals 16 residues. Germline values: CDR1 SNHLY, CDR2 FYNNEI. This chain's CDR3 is CASSEAEVAGEDTQYF. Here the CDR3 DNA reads TGTGCCAGCAGTGAAGCGGAGGTAGCCGGGGAAGATACGCAGTATTTT.

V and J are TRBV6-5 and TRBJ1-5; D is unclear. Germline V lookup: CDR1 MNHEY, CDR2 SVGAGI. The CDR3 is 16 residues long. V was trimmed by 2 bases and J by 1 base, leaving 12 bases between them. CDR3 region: CASSYVSGKSNQPQHF. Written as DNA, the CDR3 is TGTGCCAGCAGTTACGTTTCCGGGAAGAGCAATCAGCCCCAGCATTTT.

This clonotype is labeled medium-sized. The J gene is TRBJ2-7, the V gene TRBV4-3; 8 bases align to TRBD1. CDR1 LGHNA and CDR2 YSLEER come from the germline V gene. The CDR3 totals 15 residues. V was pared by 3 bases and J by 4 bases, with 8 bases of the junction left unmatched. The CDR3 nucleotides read TGCGCCAGCAGCCAGGACCGGACAGGGAGTTACGAGCAGTACTTC. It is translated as CASSQDRTGSYEQYF.

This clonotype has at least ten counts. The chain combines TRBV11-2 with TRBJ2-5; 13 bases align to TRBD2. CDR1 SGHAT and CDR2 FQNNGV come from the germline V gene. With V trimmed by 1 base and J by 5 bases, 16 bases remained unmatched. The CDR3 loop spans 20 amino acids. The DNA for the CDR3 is TGTGCCAGCAGCTTAGGGCATGTATTTCGGACTAGCGGGAGTGGGGAGACCCAGTACTTC. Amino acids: CASSLGHVFRTSGSGETQYF. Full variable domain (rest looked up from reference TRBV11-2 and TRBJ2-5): EAGVAQSPRYKIIEKRQSVAFWCNPISGHATLYWYQQILGQGPKLLIQFQNNGVVDDSQLPKDRFSAERLKGVDSTLKIQPAKLEDSAVYLCASSLGHVFRTSGSGETQYFGPGTRLLVL.

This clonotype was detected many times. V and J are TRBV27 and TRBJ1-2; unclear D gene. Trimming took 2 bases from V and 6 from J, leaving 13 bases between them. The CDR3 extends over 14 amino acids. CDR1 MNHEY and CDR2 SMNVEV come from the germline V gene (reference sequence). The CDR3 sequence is CASSLNPPGDGYTF. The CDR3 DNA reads TGTGCCAGCAGTTTAAACCCCCCAGGCGATGGCTACACCTTC.

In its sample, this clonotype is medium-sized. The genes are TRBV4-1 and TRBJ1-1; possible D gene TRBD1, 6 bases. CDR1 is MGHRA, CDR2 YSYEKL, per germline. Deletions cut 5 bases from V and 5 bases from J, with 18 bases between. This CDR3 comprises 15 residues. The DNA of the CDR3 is TGCGCCAGCAGCGCCCGACAGGCAGAGGGGACTGAAGCTTTCTTT. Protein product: CASSARQAEGTEAFF.

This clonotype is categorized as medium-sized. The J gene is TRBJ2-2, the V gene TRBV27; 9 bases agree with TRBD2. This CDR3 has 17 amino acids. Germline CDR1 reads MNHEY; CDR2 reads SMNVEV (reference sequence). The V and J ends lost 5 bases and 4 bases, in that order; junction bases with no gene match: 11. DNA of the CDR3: TGTGCCAGCAGTAGAAAAGGACTAGCGAAGGCCACCGGGGAGCTGTTTTTT. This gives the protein CASSRKGLAKATGELFF.

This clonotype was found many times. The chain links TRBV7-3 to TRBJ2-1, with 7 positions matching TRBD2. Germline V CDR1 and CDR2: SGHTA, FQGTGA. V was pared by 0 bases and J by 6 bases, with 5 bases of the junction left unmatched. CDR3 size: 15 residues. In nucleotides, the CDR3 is TGTGCCAGCAGCTTAACGGCGGGAGAACGCAATGAGCAGTTCTTC. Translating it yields CASSLTAGERNEQFF.

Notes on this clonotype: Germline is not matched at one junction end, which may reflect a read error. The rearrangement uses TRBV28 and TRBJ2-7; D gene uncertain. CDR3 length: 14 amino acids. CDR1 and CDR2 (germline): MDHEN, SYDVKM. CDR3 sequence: CACSLGKSSYEQYF. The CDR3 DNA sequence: TGTGCCTGCAGTTTAGGGAAAAGTTCCTACGAGCAGTACTTC.